Sequencing of this TCR beta chain was carried out in a study of cytomegalovirus exposure and HLA in healthy donors. Study-level information: The 120 or so validation repertoires were reported in a later analysis to have been generated on the same platform as the roughly 700 first-cohort repertoires. Findings of the study overall: Despite most TCR sequences being rare, some public TCRs occurred in many donors.

With respect to this clone: Antigen specificity is unknown.

Generated by immunoSEQ multiplex PCR, the TCRdb table keeps only in-frame clones and is missing some. The data hold 130,000 to 150,000 clones, with approximately 90% observed a single time. This TCR was sampled from a woman in her thirties in good health and CMV-seropositive. Input material: PBMCs.

CDR3 sequence (DNA): TGTGCCAGCAGTGCCCGGGTCACCGGGGAGCTGTTTTTT. Protein: CASSARVTGELFF. The chain has TRBV6-1 and TRBJ2-2; D unclear. Germline V gene lookup returns CDR1 MNHNS and CDR2 SASEGT. Trimming removed 4 bases at V and 4 bases at J, with 7 bases between. This CDR3 is 13 amino acids long.